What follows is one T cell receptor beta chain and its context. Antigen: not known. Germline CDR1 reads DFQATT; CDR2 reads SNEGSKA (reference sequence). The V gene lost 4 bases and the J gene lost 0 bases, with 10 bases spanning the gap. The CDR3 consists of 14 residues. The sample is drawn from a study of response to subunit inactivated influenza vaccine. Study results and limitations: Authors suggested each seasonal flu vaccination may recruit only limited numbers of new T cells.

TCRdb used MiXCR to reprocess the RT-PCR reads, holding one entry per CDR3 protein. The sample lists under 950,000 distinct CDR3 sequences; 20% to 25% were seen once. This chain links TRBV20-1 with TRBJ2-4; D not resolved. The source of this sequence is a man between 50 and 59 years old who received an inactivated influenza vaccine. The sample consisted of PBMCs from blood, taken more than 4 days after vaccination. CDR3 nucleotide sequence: TGCAGTGCTATTTCCGCTCTAGCCAAAAACATTCAGTACTTC. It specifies CSAISALAKNIQYF.